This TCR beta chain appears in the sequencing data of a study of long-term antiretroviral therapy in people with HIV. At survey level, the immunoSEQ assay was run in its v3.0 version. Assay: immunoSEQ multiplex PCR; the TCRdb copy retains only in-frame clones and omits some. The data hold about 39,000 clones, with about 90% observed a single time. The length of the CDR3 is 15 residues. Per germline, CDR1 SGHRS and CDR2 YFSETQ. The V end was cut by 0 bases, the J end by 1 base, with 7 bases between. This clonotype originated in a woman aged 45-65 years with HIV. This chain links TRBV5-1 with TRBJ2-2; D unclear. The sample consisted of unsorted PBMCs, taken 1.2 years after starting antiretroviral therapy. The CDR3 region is CASSLESRNTGELFF. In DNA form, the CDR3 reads TGCGCCAGCAGCTTGGAGTCCCGGAACACCGGGGAGCTGTTTTTT.